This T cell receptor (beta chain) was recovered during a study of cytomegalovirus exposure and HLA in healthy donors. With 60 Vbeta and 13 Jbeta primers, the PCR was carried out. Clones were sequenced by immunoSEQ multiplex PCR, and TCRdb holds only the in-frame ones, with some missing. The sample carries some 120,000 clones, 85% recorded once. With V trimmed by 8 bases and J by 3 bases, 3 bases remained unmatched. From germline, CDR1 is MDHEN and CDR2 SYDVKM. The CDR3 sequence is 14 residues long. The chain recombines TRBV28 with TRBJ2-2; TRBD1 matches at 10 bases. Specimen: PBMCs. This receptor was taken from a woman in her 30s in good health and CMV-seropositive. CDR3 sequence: CASGQGGHTGELFF. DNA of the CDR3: TGTGCCAGCGGACAGGGGGGTCACACCGGGGAGCTGTTTTTT.